The 29 T cell receptor beta chains listed next were all sequenced from one sample in a study of cytomegalovirus exposure and HLA in healthy donors (dated by TCRdb to about 2017). Receptor libraries were prepared by the immunoSEQ multiplex PCR assay. For the multiplex PCR, a mixture combining 60 forward primers for TCR Vbeta segments and 13 reverse primers for TCR Jbeta segments was used. Drawn from immuneACCESS, this table holds only the in-frame rearrangements with V and J called that TCRdb kept. Clones are partly lost; checked studies trace under half to an unresolved V gene and leave the rest unexplained. The sample data list fewer than 100,000 clones, and 70% to 80% of these were observed just once. The ten largest clones capture 15% to 20% of the sample. Sequencing was carried out using PBMCs. These receptors came from a man between 60 and 75 years old in good health and CMV-seropositive.

This clone was detected only once. This rearrangement joins TRBV21-1 to TRBJ2-7; TRBD1 is the table's D call, not checked against the DNA. TRBV21-1 is shown as a pseudogene. The CDR3 has 17 amino acids. In nucleotides, the CDR3 is TGTGCCAGCAGCACCCTCAGGGTAGAATCAGTTGCCCACGAGCAGTACTTC. It encodes CASSTLRVESVAHEQYF.

The V gene is TRBV23-1, the J gene TRBJ2-5; TRBD1 might be the D (6 bases). TRBV23-1 counts as an open reading frame of uncertain function. The CDR3 covers 21 residues. V was clipped by 3 bases and J by 0 bases, with 29 bases between them. The CDR3 loop is CASSHRRQVGIPGAYQETQYF. Here the CDR3 DNA reads TGCGCCAGCAGTCACCGGCGACAGGTTGGAATCCCGGGTGCTTACCAAGAGACCCAGTACTTC.

The V call is TRBV2, the J call TRBJ2-5, with 9 bases fitting TRBD2. CDR1 is SNHLY and CDR2 is FYNNEI in the germline V gene. The CDR3 contains 15 residues. The trim removed 2 bases at V and 9 bases at J, leaving 10 bases unmatched. The CDR3 coding sequence is TGTGCCAGCAGTGAAAGAACTAGCGGGCCTCGGGCCCAGTACTTC. This encodes CASSERTSGPRAQYF.

This clone was seen a few times. This chain links TRBV6-6 with TRBJ2-3; a possible D gene is TRBD1 (7 bases). Trimming shortened V by 7 bases and J by 2 bases, and 16 bases separated the two germline ends. This CDR3 contains 15 residues. The V gene's germline CDR1 is MNHNY and CDR2 SVGAGI (reference sequence). As DNA, the CDR3 is TGTGCCAGCACGCGGGGACAGACAAACACAGATACGCAGTATTTT. This gives the protein CASTRGQTNTDTQYF.

The count of this clone is one. J is TRBJ2-2 and V is TRBV7-6; D is ambiguous. V was cut by 3 bases and J by 0 bases, with 5 bases left in between. The CDR3 is made up of 14 amino acids. Germline assignment: CDR1 SGHVS and CDR2 FNYEAQ. The CDR3 DNA follows: TGTGCCAGCAGCTTGCAGGCGAACACCGGGGAGCTGTTTTTT. Protein: CASSLQANTGELFF.

This rearrangement joins TRBV10-3 to TRBJ1-1; D possibly corresponds to TRBD1 (5 bases). The V gene lost 6 bases and the J gene lost 1 base, with 12 bases spanning the gap. The CDR3 contains 14 residues. The germline CDR1 and CDR2 sequences are ENHRY and SYGVKD. The DNA of the CDR3 is TGTGCCATCAGGGACATCCTCGAGAACACTGAAGCTTTCTTT. As protein: CAIRDILENTEAFF.

This clone appeared a few times. This chain joins TRBV5-6 and TRBJ1-1, with no clear D. The germline V gene has CDR1 SGHDT and CDR2 YYEEEE. This CDR3 comprises 15 residues. V gave up 1 base and J gave up 3 bases, with 13 bases separating them. CDR3 region: CASSLNKELYTEAFF. The CDR3 DNA reads as TGTGCCAGCAGCTTGAATAAGGAGCTTTACACTGAAGCTTTCTTT.

The chain combines TRBV12-5 with TRBJ2-2; 10 bases are shared with TRBD1. The CDR3 contains 15 residues. The V and J ends lost 6 bases and 6 bases, in that order; junction bases with no gene match: 7. CDR1 and CDR2 from the germline V gene are LGHNT and FRNRAP. This chain's CDR3 is CASGPGQGIAGELFF. The CDR3 bases are TGTGCTAGTGGACCGGGACAGGGGATAGCCGGGGAGCTGTTTTTT.

V gene TRBV19 combines with J gene TRBJ2-4; D not certain. Germline V gene sequence: CDR1 LNHDA, CDR2 SQIVND (reference sequence). This CDR3 is built from 14 residues. V was clipped by 1 base and J by 3 bases, with 7 bases between them. The CDR3 nucleotides are TGTGCCAGTAGTATAGTACACAGCAAAAACATTCAGTACTTC. Encoded protein: CASSIVHSKNIQYF.

This rearrangement joins TRBV27 to TRBJ2-7; 8 nucleotides align to TRBD1. The J segment lost 9 bases and the V segment lost 5 bases, leaving 6 bases of the junction unmatched. This CDR3 region has 12 residues. Germline V gene lookup returns CDR1 MNHEY and CDR2 SMNVEV (reference sequence). CDR3 sequence (DNA): TGTGCCAGCAGTACAACCGGGACAGGGCAGTACTTC. Its translation is CASSTTGTGQYF.

The chain is built from TRBV9 and TRBJ2-1, with a possible D match to TRBD1 (5 bases). The CDR3 is made up of 13 amino acids. Per germline, CDR1 SGDLS and CDR2 YYNGEE. Trimming removed 0 bases from V and 7 bases from J, with 8 bases in between. CDR3 protein: CASSVVSGNEQFF. CDR3 nucleotides: TGTGCCAGCAGCGTAGTTTCAGGGAATGAGCAGTTCTTC.

A single count supports this clone. This chain joins TRBV6-5 and TRBJ1-2; D gene unclear. The germline gives CDR1 MNHEY, CDR2 SVGAGI. The CDR3 is 13 amino acids. V shed 2 bases and J shed 4 bases, with 8 bases lying between them. This CDR3 is CASSYVRSYGYTF. The CDR3 DNA sequence: TGTGCCAGCAGTTACGTGAGGTCCTATGGCTACACCTTC.

This clone was seen only once. The V and J genes are TRBV13 and TRBJ2-5; 7 bases agree with TRBD2. Trimming at V came to 0 bases and at J to 9 bases, leaving 16 bases not matched to a gene. The CDR3 loop spans 17 amino acids. CDR1 is PRHDT and CDR2 is FYEKMQ in the germline V gene (reference sequence). In nucleotides, the CDR3 is TGTGCCAGCAGCTTAGGCACTCTGGGGGGGTCGTTATGGGCCCAGTACTTC. Translating gives CASSLGTLGGSLWAQYF.

The chain employs TRBV7-9 and TRBJ2-2; D gene unclear. The CDR3 loop spans 14 amino acids. Trimming removed 5 bases from V and 6 bases from J, with 13 bases in between. Germline assignment: CDR1 SEHNR and CDR2 FQNEAQ (reference sequence). The CDR3 DNA reads as TGTGCCAGCAGCCCCGAGGTACGAGCCGGGGAGCTGTTTTTT. Its protein is CASSPEVRAGELFF.

This clone has just a few counts. The V and J genes are TRBV5-5 and TRBJ2-3, with D hard to call. The germline V and J ends were trimmed by 0 bases and 0 bases, with 8 bases remaining between them. Germline V gene lookup returns CDR1 SGHKS and CDR2 YYEKEE (reference sequence). This CDR3 has 15 amino acids. The CDR3 region is CASSLDGSSTDTQYF. DNA for the CDR3: TGTGCCAGCAGCTTGGACGGTTCTAGCACAGATACGCAGTATTTT.

The chain is built from TRBV5-1 and TRBJ2-7; 10 bases line up with TRBD2. CDR1 and CDR2 from the germline V gene are SGHRS and YFSETQ. The CDR3 contains 18 residues. Unmatched junction bases numbered 9, after V lost 0 bases and J lost 0 bases. CDR3 sequence: CASSLEPSGGATSYEQYF. CDR3 in DNA: TGCGCCAGCAGCTTGGAACCAAGCGGGGGGGCTACCTCCTACGAGCAGTACTTC.

This clone was counted once. This chain links TRBV4-1 with TRBJ2-5; a possible D gene is TRBD1 (6 bases). The CDR3 totals 14 residues. Per germline, CDR1 MGHRA and CDR2 YSYEKL. V dropped 4 bases and J dropped 5 bases, with 14 bases sitting between them. The CDR3 DNA sequence: TGCGCCAGCAGCCCGCCAGGGGTCTGGGAGACCCAGTACTTC. It translates to CASSPPGVWETQYF.

The rearrangement links TRBV7-9 to TRBJ2-5; a weak D match, TRBD2 (7 bases). There are 14 residues in the CDR3. Germline V gives CDR1 SEHNR, CDR2 FQNEAQ (reference sequence). The V end was cut by 8 bases, the J end by 5 bases, with 18 bases between. The CDR3 region is CASARGAGVETQYF. The CDR3 bases are TGTGCCAGCGCCCGGGGGGCGGGTGTGGAGACCCAGTACTTC.

The J gene is TRBJ1-2, the V gene TRBV4-2, with TRBD1 as a possible D gene (6 bases). Germline CDR1 LGHNA, CDR2 YNFKEQ. V was pared by 5 bases and J by 5 bases, with 21 bases between. This CDR3 contains 16 residues. The CDR3 DNA sequence: TGTGCCAGCAGCGCAAGCCGGGGGGCAGACAGATATGGCTACACCTTC. The encoded protein is CASSASRGADRYGYTF.

The chain carries TRBV27 and TRBJ2-7, with TRBD1 matching 8 bases. Per germline, CDR1 MNHEY and CDR2 SMNVEV (reference sequence). V shed 3 bases and J 3 bases; nucleotides not matched to a gene: 7. CDR3 size: 15 residues. CDR3 residues: CASSLRTGYLYEQYF. DNA for the CDR3: TGTGCCAGCAGTTTGCGGACAGGGTACCTCTACGAGCAGTACTTC.

The chain recombines TRBV2 with TRBJ2-3; TRBD2 matches 8 bases. Per the germline V gene, CDR1 is SNHLY and CDR2 is FYNNEI. This CDR3 is 18 amino acids long. V shed 6 bases and J 3 bases; nucleotides not matched to a gene: 17. CDR3 bases: TGTGCCAGCAGCCTCCTCCCTGTGGGCGGGGGGACGACAGATACGCAGTATTTT. Protein sequence: CASSLLPVGGGTTDTQYF.

The genes are TRBV10-3 and TRBJ2-7; no clear D. V gave up 0 bases and J gave up 0 bases, with 9 bases separating them. Per the germline V gene, CDR1 is ENHRY and CDR2 is SYGVKD. The CDR3 is 15 residues long. The DNA of the CDR3 is TGTGCCATCAGTGAGTCAACTACAAGCTCCTACGAGCAGTACTTC. This codes for CAISESTTSSYEQYF.

The V gene is TRBV15, the J gene TRBJ2-2; D is perhaps TRBD2 (7 bases). The germline V gene has CDR1 LNHNV and CDR2 YYDKDF (reference sequence). This CDR3 region has 18 residues. V gave up 4 bases and J gave up 0 bases, with 18 bases separating them. CDR3: CATSNPKQGGANTGELFF. The CDR3, as DNA: TGTGCCACCAGCAACCCAAAACAGGGAGGGGCGAACACCGGGGAGCTGTTTTTT.

In its sample, this clone was seen once. The chain has TRBV5-5 and TRBJ2-2, with 9 bases fitting TRBD2. V lost 0 bases, J lost 1 base, and 1 base stayed unmatched. Looked up from germline, CDR1 is SGHKS and CDR2 is YYEKEE (reference sequence). This CDR3 spans 16 amino acids. This chain's CDR3 is CASSLVSGGNTGELFF. The CDR3 DNA follows: TGTGCCAGCAGCTTGGTTAGCGGGGGGAACACCGGGGAGCTGTTTTTT.

The chain employs TRBV5-5 and TRBJ2-1, with 10 bases that match TRBD1. The CDR3 runs 16 residues. Germline-derived CDR1 and CDR2 are SGHKS and YYEKEE (reference sequence). J lost 5 bases, V lost 3 bases, and 8 bases had no gene match. CDR3 sequence reads: CASSSQDRGLNNEQFF. The CDR3 region has the DNA TGTGCCAGCAGCTCCCAAGACAGGGGGCTCAACAATGAGCAGTTCTTC.

The chain combines TRBV6-1 with TRBJ1-5; TRBD1 is a possible D gene (5 bases). Germline CDR1 and CDR2: MNHNS and SASEGT. This CDR3 spans 13 amino acids. V was pared by 1 base and J by 4 bases, with 5 bases between. The CDR3 is CASSEEGNQPQHF. The CDR3 DNA follows: TGTGCCAGCAGTGAAGAGGGGAATCAGCCCCAGCATTTT.

This chain connects TRBV28 to TRBJ1-3, with D uncertain. Trimming took off 4 bases at V and 2 bases at J, with 3 bases between the two ends. This CDR3 has 12 amino acids. Germline values: CDR1 MDHEN, CDR2 SYDVKM. CDR3 residues: CASSSPGNTIYF. CDR3 coding DNA: TGTGCCAGCAGTTCTCCTGGAAACACCATATATTTT.

This clone was seen just once. This chain connects TRBV15 to TRBJ2-1, with D perhaps matching TRBD2 (5 bases). The ends were cut back, 0 bases at V and 15 bases at J, with 24 bases in the middle. Germline CDR1 and CDR2: LNHNV and YYDKDF (reference sequence). CDR3 length: 16 residues. CDR3 residues: CATSRDGSNPVRGGFF. The CDR3 DNA follows: TGTGCCACCAGCAGAGATGGGTCGAATCCGGTCCGAGGAGGGTTCTTC.

The chain is built from TRBV4-1 and TRBJ2-5; D remains unclear. Trimming shortened V by 0 bases and J by 2 bases, and 10 bases separated the two germline ends. Germline CDR1 MGHRA, CDR2 YSYEKL. The CDR3 contains 15 residues. CDR3 DNA: TGCGCCAGCAGCCAAGATGACAACCGTCAAGAGACCCAGTACTTC. Translating gives CASSQDDNRQETQYF.